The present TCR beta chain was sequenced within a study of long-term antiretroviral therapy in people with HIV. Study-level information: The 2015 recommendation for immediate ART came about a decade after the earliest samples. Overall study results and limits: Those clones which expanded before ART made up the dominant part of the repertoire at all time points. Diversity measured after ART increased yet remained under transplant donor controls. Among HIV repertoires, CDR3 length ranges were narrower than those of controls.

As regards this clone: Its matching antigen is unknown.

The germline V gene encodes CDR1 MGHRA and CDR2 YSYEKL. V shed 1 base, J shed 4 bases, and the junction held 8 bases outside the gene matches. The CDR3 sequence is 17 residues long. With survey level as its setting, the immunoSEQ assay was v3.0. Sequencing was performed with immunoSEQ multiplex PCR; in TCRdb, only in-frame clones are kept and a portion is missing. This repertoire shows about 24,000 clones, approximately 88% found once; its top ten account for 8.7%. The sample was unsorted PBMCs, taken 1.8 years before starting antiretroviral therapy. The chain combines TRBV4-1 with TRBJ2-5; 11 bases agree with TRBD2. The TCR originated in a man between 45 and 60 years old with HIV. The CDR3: CASSQVLAGGLRETQYF. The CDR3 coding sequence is TGCGCCAGCAGCCAAGTGTTAGCGGGGGGGCTTCGAGAGACCCAGTACTTC.